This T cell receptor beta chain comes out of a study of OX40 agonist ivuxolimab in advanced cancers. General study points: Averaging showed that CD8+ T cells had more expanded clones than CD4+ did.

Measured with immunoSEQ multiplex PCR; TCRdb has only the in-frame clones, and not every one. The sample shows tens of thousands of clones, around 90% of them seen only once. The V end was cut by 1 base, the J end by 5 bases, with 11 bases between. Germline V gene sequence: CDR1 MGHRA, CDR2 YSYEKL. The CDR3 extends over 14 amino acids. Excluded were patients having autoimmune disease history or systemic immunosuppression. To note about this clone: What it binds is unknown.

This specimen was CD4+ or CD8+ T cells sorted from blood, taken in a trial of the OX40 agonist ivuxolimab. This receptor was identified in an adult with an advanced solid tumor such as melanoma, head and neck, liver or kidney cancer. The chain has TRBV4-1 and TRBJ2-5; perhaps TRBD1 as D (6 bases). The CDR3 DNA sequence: TGCGCCAGCAGCCAAGGGGGGCTAAGGGAGACCCAGTACTTC. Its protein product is CASSQGGLRETQYF.